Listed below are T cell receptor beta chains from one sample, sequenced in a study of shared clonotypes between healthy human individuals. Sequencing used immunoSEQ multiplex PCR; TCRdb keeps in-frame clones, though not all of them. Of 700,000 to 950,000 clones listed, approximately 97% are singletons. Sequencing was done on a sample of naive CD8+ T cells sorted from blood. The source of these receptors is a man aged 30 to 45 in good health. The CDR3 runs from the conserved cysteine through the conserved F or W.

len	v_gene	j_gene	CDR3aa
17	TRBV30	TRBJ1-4	CAWDRDRNPATNEKLFF
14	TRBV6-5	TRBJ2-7	CASSYRDTGYEQYF
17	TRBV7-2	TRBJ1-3	CASSLPGGRGSGNTIYF
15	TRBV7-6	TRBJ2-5	CASSLVGGAGETQYF
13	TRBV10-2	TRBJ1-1	CASSESRNTEAFF
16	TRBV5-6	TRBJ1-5	CASSARQGPSNQPQHF
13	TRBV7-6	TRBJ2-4	CASSFGVSNIQYF
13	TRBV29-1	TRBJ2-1	CSVVQRGYNEQFF
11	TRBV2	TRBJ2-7	CASPGADEQYF
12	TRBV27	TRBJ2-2	CASSAFAGELFF
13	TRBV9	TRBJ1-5	CASSVGTNQPQHF
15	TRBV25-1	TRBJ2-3	CASSASGGSTDTQYF
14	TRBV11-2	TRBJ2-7	CASSPEDRPYEQYF